This T cell receptor beta chain was retrieved from a study of cytomegalovirus exposure and HLA in healthy donors. Notes on the study in general: Later work found that TCR association rates differed between HLA loci; DRB1 had the most and HLA-C the fewest. Versus the approximately 670-donor mean, an Asian-associated ancestry cluster reportedly showed fewer N-insertions in a later analysis.

Unrecorded immune exposures were likely, despite nominal health at sampling. Amplification used 60 Vbeta primers and 13 Jbeta primers. Produced via immunoSEQ multiplex PCR; TCRdb's table is partial and in-frame only. Of around 110,000 clones in the sample, over 70% are singletons; the top ten hold around 2.3%. On this clone itself: Its specificity is unknown.

Material: PBMCs. This receptor was taken from a man aged 25 to 40 in good health and CMV-seronegative.

CDR3 protein: CASRGRDGGYHEQYF. CDR3 bases: TGCGCCAGCAGAGGAAGGGACGGAGGGTACCACGAGCAGTACTTC. The J gene is TRBJ2-7, the V gene TRBV5-1, with D maybe TRBD2 (6 bases). The CDR3 sequence is 15 residues long. The germline V and J ends were trimmed by 5 bases and 5 bases, with 20 bases remaining between them. Germline V gene lookup returns CDR1 SGHRS and CDR2 YFSETQ.